The clone carrying this T cell receptor (beta chain) was observed many times. Its antigen is currently unknown. These data come from a study of T-cell reconstitution after alpha-beta-depleted transplantation in children. Construction of the TCRbeta library involved unique molecular identifiers. TCRdb reprocessed the PCR reads via MiXCR and lists one record per CDR3 protein. The data hold some 300,000 distinct CDR3 sequences, with over 7% observed a single time. Study-wide points: From newly produced T cells came most of the T-cell counts and diversity one year after transplant.

This CDR3 region has 13 residues. Germline CDR1 reads SGHDT; CDR2 reads YYEEEE. Trimming stripped 2 bases from V and 7 bases from J, with 9 bases between. Source: peripheral blood, taken 360 days after TCRalphabeta/CD19-depleted stem cell transplant. This chain connects TRBV5-6 to TRBJ2-2; no definite D call. This receptor was identified in a female patient aged 2-9 years who had a stem cell transplant for Fanconi anemia, so the T cells may come from the graft donor. This CDR3 is CASSFPGGGELFF. CDR3 sequence (DNA): TGTGCCAGCAGCTTCCCCGGTGGCGGGGAGCTGTTTTTT.